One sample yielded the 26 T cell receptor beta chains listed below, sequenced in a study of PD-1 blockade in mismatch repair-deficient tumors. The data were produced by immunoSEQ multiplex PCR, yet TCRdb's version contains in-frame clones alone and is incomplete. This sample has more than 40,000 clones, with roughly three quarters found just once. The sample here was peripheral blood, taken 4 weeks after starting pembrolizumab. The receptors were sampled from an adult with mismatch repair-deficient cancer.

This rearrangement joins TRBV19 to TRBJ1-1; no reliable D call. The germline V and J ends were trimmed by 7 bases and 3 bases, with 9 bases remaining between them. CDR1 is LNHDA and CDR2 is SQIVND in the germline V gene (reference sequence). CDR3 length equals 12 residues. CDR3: CASIFGDTEAFF. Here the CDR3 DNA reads TGTGCCAGTATTTTCGGGGACACTGAAGCTTTCTTT.

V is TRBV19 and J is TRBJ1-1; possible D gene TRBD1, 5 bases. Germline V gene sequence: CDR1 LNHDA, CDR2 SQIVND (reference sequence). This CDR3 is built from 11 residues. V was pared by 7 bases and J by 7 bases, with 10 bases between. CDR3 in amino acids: CASTTGFEAFF. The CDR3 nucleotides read TGTGCCAGTACCACAGGCTTTGAAGCTTTCTTT.

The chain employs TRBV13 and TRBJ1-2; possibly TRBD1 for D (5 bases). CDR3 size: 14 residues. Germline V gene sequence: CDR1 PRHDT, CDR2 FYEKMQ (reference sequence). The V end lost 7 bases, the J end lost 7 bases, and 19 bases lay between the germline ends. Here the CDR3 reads CASTSSGAVFGYTF. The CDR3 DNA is TGTGCCAGCACCTCCTCCGGGGCTGTCTTTGGCTACACCTTC. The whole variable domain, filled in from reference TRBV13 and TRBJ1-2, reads AAGVIQSPRHLIKEKRETATLKCYPIPRHDTVYWYQQGPGQDPQFLISFYEKMQSDKGSIPDRFSAQQFSDYHSELNMSSLELGDSALYFCASTSSGAVFGYTFGSGTRLTVV.

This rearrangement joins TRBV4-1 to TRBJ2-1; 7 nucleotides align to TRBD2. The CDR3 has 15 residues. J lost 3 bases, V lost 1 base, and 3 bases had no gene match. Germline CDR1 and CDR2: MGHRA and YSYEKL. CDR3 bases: TGCGCCAGCAGCCAAGCTAGCGGAGGCTACAATGAGCAGTTCTTC. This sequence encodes CASSQASGGYNEQFF.

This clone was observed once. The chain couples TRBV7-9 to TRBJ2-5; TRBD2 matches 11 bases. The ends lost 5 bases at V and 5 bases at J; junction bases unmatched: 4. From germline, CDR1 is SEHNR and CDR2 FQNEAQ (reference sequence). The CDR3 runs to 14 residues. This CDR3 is CASSPRTSGETQYF. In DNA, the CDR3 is TGTGCCAGCAGCCCCCGGACTAGCGGGGAGACCCAGTACTTC.

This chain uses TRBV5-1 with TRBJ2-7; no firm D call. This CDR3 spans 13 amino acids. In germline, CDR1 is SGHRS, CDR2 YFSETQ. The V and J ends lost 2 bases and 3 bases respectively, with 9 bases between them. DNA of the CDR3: TGCGCCAGCAGCTTCGACACCTTCTACGAGCAGTACTTC. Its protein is CASSFDTFYEQYF.

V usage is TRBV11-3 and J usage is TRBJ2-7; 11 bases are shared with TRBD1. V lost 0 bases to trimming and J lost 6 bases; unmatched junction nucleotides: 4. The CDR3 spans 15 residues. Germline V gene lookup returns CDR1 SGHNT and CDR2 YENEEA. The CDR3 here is CASSLEGQGAFEQYF. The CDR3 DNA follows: TGTGCCAGCAGCTTAGAAGGACAGGGGGCTTTCGAGCAGTACTTC.

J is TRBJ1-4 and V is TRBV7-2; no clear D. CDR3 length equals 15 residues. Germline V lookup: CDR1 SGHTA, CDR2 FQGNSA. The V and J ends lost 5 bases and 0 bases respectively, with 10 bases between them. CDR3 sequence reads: CASSPQQSTNEKLFF. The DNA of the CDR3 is TGTGCCAGCAGCCCACAACAGTCAACTAATGAAAAACTGTTTTTT. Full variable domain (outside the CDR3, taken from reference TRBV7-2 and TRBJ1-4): GAGVSQSPSNKVTEKGKDVELRCDPISGHTALYWYRQSLGQGLEFLIYFQGNSAPDKSGLPSDRFSAERTGGSVSTLTIQRTQQEDSAVYLCASSPQQSTNEKLFFGSGTQLSVL.

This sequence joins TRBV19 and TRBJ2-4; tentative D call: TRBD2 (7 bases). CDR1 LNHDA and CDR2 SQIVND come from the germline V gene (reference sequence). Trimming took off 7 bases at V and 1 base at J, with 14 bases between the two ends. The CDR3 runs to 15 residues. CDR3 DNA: TGTGCCAGTACCCCACAGGGAGGGGCCAAAAACATTCAGTACTTC. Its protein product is CASTPQGGAKNIQYF.

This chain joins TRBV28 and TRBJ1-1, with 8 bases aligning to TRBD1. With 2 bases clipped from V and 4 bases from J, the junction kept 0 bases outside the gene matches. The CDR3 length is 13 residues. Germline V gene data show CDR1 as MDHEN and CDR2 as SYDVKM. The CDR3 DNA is TGTGCCAGCAGTTTAGGGACAGGCACTGAAGCTTTCTTT. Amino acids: CASSLGTGTEAFF.

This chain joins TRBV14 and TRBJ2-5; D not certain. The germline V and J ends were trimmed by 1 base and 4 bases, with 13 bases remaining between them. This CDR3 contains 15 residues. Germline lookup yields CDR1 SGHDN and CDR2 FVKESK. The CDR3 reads CASSQVGSRGETQYF. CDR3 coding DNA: TGTGCCAGCAGCCAAGTAGGAAGCAGAGGAGAGACCCAGTACTTC.

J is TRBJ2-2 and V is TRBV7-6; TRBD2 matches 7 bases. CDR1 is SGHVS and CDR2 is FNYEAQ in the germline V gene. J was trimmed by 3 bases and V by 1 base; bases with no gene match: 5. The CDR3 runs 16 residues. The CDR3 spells CASSLEAGSDTGELFF. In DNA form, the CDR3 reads TGTGCCAGCAGCTTAGAAGCGGGGTCGGACACCGGGGAGCTGTTTTTT.

In DNA, the CDR3 is TGTGCCAGCAGAAAACCGGGACTGCGGAACACTGAAGCTTTCTTT. Translation: CASRKPGLRNTEAFF. This chain uses TRBV11-2 with TRBJ1-1, with D possibly TRBD1 on 5 matching bases. The V gene's germline CDR1 is SGHAT and CDR2 FQNNGV. CDR3 size: 15 residues. Trimming removed 6 bases at V and 1 base at J, with 15 bases between.

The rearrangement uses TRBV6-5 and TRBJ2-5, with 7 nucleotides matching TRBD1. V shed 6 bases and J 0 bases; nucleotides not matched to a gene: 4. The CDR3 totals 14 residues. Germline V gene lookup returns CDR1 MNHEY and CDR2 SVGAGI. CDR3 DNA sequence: TGTGCCAGCAGCTTAGACAGGGACCAAGAGACCCAGTACTTC. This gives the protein CASSLDRDQETQYF.

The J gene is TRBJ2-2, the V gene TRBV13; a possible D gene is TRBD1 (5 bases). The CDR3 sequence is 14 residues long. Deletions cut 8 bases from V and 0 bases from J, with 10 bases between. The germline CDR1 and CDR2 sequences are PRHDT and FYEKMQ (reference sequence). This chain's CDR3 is CASGAETNTGELFF. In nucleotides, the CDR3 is TGTGCCAGCGGGGCGGAGACGAACACCGGGGAGCTGTTTTTT.

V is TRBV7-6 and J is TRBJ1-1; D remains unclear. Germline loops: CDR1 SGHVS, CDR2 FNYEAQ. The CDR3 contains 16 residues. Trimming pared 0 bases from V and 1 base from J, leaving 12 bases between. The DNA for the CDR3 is TGTGCCAGCAGCTTAGCCTCGACCCTTTCGAACACTGAAGCTTTCTTT. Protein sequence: CASSLASTLSNTEAFF.

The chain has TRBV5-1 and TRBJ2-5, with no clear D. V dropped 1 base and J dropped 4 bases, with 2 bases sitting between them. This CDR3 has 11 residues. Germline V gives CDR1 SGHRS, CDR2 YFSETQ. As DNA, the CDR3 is TGCGCCAGCAGCTTGCTAGAGACCCAGTACTTC. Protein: CASSLLETQYF.

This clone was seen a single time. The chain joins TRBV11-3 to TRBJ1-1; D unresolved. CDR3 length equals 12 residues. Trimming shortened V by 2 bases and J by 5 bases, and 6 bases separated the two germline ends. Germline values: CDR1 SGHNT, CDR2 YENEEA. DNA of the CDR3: TGTGCCAGCAGCTTACTAGAAACTGAAGCTTTCTTT. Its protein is CASSLLETEAFF.

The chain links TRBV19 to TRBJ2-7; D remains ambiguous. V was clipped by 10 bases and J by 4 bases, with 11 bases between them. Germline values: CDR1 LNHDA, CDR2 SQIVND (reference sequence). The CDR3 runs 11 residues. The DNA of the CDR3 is TGTGCCACTCTGGACCGATACGAGCAGTACTTC. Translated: CATLDRYEQYF.

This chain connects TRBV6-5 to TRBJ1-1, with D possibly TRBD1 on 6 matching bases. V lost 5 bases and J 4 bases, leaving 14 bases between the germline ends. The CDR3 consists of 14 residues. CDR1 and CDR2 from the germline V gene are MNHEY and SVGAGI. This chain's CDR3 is CASSPGWGRTEAFF. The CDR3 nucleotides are TGTGCCAGCAGTCCGGGTTGGGGGCGCACTGAAGCTTTCTTT.

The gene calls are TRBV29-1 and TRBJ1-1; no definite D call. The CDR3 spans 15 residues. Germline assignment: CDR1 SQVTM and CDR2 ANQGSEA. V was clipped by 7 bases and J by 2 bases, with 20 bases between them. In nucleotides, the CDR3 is TGCAGCGCAAGGAAAAGGCAGGTGGTTAACACTGAAGCTTTCTTT. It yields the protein CSARKRQVVNTEAFF. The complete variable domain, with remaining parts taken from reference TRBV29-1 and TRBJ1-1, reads SAVISQKPSRDICQRGTSLTIQCQVDSQVTMMFWYRQQPGQSLTLIATANQGSEATYESGFVIDKFPISRPNLTFSTLTVSNMSPEDSSIYLCSARKRQVVNTEAFFGQGTRLTVV.

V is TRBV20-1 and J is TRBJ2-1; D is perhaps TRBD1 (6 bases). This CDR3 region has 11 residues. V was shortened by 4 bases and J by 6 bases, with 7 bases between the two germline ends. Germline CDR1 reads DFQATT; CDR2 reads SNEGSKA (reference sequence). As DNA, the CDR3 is TGCAGTGCTAAAGGGGGCAATGAGCAGTTCTTC. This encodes CSAKGGNEQFF.

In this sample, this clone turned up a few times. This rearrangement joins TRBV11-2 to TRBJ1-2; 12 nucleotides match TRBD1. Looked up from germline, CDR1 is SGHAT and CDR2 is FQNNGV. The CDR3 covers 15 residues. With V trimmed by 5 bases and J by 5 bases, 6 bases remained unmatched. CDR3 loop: CASSEGQGAFYGYTF. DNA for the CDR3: TGTGCCAGCAGCGAGGGACAGGGGGCGTTTTATGGCTACACCTTC.

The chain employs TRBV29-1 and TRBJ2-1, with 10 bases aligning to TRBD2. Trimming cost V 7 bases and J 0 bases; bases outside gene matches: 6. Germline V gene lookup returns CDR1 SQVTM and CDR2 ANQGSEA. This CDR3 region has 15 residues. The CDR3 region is CSGWTSGSSYNEQFF. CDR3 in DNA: TGCAGCGGATGGACTAGCGGAAGCTCCTACAATGAGCAGTTCTTC.

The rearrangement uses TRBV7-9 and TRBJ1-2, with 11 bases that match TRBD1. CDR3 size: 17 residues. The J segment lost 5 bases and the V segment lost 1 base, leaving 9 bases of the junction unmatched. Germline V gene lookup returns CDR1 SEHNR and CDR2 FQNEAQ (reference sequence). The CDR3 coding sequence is TGTGCCAGCAGCTTAGGGGGACAGGGGGTGCGAGGATATGGCTACACCTTC. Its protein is CASSLGGQGVRGYGYTF.

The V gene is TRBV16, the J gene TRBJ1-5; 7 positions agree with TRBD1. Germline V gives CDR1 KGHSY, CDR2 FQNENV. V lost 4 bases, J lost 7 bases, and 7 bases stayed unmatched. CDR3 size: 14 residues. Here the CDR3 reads CASSLSTGHQPQHF. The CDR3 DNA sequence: TGTGCCAGCAGCCTATCGACAGGGCACCAGCCCCAGCATTTT.